This T cell receptor (beta chain) was obtained from a study of a mutant IDH1 vaccine in newly diagnosed glioma. The table came from immunoSEQ multiplex PCR; TCRdb's copy has only in-frame clones and leaves some out. The table shows tens of thousands of clones, with 75% to 85% occurring only once. The time point was: week 23, last vaccination. What each vaccine dose contained was 300 ug of mutant IDH1 20-mer peptide, accompanied by topical imiquimod. Concerning this clone: Its target is not known.

V dropped 3 bases and J dropped 6 bases, with 13 bases sitting between them. This CDR3 region has 14 residues. The germline CDR1 and CDR2 sequences are MNHEY and SMNVEV (reference sequence). Here the sequenced sample was PBMCs, taken from a glioma patient whose treatment included an IDH1 peptide vaccine. This clonotype originated in a man aged 30 to 45 with glioma. Some clones in this sample may be carry-over from other donors' samples. The chain recombines TRBV27 with TRBJ2-3, with D perhaps given as TRBD1 or TRBD2 (5 bases each). This CDR3 is CASSFRGLGDTQYF. The CDR3 DNA reads as TGTGCCAGCAGTTTCCGGGGCCTTGGGGATACGCAGTATTTT.